This T cell receptor beta chain appears in the sequencing data of a study of CD8+CD57+ T cells in acquired aplastic anemia. This clonotype was observed a single time. The patients chosen for sequencing had shown expansion of CD8+CD57+ cells (detected by flow cytometry). All patients were therapy-naive when blood was sampled. There are 15 residues in the CDR3. CDR1 is SGHVS, CDR2 FQNEAQ, per germline. V was pared by 3 bases and J by 5 bases, with 3 bases of the junction left unmatched. The template used for profiling TCR beta VDJ and CDR3 was genomic DNA. TCRdb fed the reads into MiXCR, producing one record per CDR3 protein. This sample has some 160,000 distinct CDR3 sequences; around 48% occur once, and the top ten carry 2.5% to 3%.

The sequence derives from a human donor with aplastic anemia. The chain couples TRBV7-8 to TRBJ1-5; 11 positions match TRBD1. Material: sorted CD4+, CD8+, or CD8+CD57+ T cells (not recorded which) from PBMCs. The CDR3, as DNA: TGTGCCAGCAGCTTGGGGACAGGGGGTTATCAGCCCCAGCATTTT. This codes for CASSLGTGGYQPQHF.